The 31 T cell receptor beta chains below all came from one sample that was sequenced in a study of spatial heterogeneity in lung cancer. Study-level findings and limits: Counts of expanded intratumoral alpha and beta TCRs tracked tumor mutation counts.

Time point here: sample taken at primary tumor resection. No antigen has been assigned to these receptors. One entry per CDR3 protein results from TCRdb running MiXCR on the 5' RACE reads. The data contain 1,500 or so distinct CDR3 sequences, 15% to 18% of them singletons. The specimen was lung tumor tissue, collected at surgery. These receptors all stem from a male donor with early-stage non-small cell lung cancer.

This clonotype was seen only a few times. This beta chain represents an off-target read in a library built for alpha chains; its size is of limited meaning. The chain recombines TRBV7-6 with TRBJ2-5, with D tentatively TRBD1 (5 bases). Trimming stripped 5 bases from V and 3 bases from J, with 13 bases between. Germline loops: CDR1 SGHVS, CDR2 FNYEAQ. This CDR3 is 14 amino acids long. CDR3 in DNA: TGTGCCAGCAGCCCCCGTCCAGGGAAAGAGACCCAGTACTTC. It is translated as CASSPRPGKETQYF.

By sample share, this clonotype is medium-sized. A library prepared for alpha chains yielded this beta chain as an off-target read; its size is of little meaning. CDR3 region: CASSFSASDTQYF. The CDR3 DNA reads TGTGCCAGCAGCTTTTCGGCCTCGGATACCCAGTACTTC. The chain combines TRBV7-2 with TRBJ2-5; no reliable D call. The CDR3 covers 13 residues. CDR1 is SGHTA, CDR2 FQGNSA, per germline. V was shortened by 3 bases and J by 8 bases, with 13 bases between the two germline ends.

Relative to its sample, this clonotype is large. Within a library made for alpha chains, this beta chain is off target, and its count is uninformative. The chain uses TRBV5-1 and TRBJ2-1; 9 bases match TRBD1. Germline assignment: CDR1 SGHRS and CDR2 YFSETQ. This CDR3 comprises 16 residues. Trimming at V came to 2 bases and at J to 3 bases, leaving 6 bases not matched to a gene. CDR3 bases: TGCGCCAGCAGCTTCGGACAGGGGACAAGCTACAATGAGCAGTTCTTC. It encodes CASSFGQGTSYNEQFF.

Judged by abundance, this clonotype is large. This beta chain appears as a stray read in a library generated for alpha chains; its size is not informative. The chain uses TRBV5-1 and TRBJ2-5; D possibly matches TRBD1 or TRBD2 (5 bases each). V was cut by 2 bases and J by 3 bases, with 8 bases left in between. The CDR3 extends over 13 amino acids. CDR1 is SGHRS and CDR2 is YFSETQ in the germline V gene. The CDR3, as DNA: TGCGCCAGCAGCTTCGGGGACGAAGAGACCCAGTACTTC. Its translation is CASSFGDEETQYF.

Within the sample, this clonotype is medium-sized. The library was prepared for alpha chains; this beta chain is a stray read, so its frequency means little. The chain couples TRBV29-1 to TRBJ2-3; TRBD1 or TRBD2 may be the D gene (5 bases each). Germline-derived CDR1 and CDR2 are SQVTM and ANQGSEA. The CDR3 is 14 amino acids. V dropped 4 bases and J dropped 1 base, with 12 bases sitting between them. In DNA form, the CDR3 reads TGCAGCGTTGCCGGGGCCGCTGGCACAGATACGCAGTATTTT. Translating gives CSVAGAAGTDTQYF.

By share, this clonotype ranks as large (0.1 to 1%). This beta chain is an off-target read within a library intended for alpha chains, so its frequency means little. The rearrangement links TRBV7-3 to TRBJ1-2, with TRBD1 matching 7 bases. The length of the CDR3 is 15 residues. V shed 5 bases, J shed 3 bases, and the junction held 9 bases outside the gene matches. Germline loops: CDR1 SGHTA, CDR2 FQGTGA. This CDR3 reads CASSLHQGGDYGYTF. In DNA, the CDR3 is TGTGCCAGCAGCCTCCATCAAGGGGGCGACTATGGCTACACCTTC.

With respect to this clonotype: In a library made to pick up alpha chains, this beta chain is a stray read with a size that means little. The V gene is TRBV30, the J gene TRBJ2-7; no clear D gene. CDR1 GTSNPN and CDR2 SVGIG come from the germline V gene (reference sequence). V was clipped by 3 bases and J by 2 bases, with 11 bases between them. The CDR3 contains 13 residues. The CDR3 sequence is CAWSPRATYEQYF. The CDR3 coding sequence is TGTGCCTGGAGCCCCCGGGCTACCTACGAGCAGTACTTC.

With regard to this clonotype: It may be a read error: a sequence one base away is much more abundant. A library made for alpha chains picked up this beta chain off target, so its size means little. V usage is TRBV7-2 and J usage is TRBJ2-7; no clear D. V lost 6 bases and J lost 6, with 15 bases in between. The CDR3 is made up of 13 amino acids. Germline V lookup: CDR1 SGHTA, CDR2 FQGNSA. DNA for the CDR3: TGTGCCAGCAGGCCAACCCCGATGGGCGAGCAGTACTTC. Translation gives CASRPTPMGEQYF.

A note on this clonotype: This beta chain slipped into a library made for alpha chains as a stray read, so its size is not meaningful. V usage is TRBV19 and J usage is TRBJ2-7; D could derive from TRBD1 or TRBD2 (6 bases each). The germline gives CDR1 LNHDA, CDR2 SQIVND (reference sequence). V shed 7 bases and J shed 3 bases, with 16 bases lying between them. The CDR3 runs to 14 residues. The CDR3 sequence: CASTKKGGRYEQYF. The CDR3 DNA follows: TGTGCCAGTACCAAAAAAGGGGGGCGCTACGAGCAGTACTTC.

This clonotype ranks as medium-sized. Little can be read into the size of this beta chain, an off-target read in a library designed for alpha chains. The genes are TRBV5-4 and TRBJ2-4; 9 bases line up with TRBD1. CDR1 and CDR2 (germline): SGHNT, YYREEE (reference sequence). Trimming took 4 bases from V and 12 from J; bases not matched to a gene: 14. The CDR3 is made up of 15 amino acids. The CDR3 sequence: CASSLGTGKVLGQYF. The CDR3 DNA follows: TGTGCCAGCAGCCTAGGGACAGGGAAGGTTCTCGGTCAGTACTTC.

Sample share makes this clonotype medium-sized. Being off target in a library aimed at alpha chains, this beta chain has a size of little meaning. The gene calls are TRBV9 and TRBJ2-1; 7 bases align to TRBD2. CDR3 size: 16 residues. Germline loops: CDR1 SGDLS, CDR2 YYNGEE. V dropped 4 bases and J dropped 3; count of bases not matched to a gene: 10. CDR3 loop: CASSPHPAGVYNEQFF. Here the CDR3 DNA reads TGTGCCAGCAGCCCACACCCGGCGGGAGTCTACAATGAGCAGTTCTTC.

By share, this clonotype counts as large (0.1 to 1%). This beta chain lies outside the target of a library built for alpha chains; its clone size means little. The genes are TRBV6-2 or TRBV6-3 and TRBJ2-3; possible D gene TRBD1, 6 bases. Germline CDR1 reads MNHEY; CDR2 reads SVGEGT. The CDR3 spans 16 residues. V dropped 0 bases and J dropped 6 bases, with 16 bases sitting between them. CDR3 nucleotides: TGTGCCAGCAGTTACTCCCCTCCACAGGGTCCGGATACGCAGTATTTT. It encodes CASSYSPPQGPDTQYF.

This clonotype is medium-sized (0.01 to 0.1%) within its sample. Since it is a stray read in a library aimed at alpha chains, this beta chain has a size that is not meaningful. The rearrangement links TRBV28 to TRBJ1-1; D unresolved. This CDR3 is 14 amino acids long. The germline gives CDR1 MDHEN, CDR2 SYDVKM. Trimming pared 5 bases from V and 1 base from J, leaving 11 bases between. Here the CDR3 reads CASSLAPKNTEAFF. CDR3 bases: TGTGCCAGCAGTCTGGCGCCGAAGAACACTGAAGCTTTCTTT.

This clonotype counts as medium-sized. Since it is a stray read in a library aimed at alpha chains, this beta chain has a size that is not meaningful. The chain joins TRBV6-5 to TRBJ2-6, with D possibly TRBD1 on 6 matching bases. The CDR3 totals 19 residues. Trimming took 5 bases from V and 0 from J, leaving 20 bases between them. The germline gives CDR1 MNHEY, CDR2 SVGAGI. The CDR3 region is CASSRGMGTLGSGANVLTF. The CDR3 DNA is TGTGCCAGCAGTAGGGGGATGGGGACCCTAGGCTCTGGGGCCAACGTCCTGACTTTC.

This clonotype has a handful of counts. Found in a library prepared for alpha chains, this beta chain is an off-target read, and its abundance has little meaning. CDR3 loop: CASSQRVEMEAFF. CDR3 DNA sequence: TGCGCCAGCAGCCAACGCGTCGAAATGGAAGCTTTCTTT. V and J are TRBV4-1 and TRBJ1-1; D unclear. V lost 2 bases and J lost 8, with 12 bases in between. Germline V gene lookup returns CDR1 MGHRA and CDR2 YSYEKL. There are 13 residues in the CDR3.

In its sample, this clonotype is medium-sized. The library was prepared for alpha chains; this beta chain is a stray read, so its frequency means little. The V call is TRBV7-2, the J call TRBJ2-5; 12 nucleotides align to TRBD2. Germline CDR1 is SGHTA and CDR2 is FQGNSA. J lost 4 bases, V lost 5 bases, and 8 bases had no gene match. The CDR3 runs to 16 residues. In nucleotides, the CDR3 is TGTGCCAGCAGCGAACGACTAGCGGGGGCAAGAGAGACCCAGTACTTC. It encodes CASSERLAGARETQYF.

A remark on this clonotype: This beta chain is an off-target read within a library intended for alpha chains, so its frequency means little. CDR3 region: CSASRDLVQYF. CDR3 nucleotides: TGCAGTGCTAGCCGGGACTTGGTGCAGTATTTT. V and J are TRBV20-1 and TRBJ2-3; maybe TRBD2 (6 bases). V shed 3 bases and J shed 11 bases, with 12 bases lying between them. The CDR3 sequence is 11 residues long. The germline V gene has CDR1 DFQATT and CDR2 SNEGSKA (reference sequence).

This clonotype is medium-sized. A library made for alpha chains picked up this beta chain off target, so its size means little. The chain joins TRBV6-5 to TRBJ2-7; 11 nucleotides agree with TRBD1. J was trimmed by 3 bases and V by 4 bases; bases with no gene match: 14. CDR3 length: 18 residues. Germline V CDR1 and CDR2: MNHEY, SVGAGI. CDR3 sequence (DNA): TGTGCCAGCAGTTTCCGTCCCGGGACAGGGGGTAAAAACTACGAGCAGTACTTC. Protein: CASSFRPGTGGKNYEQYF.

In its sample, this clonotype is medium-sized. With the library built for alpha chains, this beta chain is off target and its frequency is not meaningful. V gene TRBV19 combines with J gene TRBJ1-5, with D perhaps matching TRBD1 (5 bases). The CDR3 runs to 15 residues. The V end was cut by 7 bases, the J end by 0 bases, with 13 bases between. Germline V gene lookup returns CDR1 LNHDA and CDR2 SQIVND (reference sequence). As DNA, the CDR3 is TGTGCCAGTACTAGTATGGGGACTAGCAATCAGCCCCAGCATTTT. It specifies CASTSMGTSNQPQHF.

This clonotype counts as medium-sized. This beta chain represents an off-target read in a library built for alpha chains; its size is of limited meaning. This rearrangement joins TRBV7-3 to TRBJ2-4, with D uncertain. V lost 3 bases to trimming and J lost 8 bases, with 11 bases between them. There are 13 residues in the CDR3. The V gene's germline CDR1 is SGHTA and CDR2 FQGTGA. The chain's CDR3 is CASSLSRADIQYF. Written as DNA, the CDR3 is TGTGCCAGCAGCTTGTCCCGGGCTGACATTCAGTACTTC.

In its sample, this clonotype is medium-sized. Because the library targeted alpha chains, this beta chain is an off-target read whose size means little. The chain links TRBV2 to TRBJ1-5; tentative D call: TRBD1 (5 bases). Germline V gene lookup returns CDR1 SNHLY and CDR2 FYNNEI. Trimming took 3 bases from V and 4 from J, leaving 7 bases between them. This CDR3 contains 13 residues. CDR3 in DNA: TGTGCCAGCAGTGATGACAGTAATCAGCCCCAGCATTTT. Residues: CASSDDSNQPQHF.

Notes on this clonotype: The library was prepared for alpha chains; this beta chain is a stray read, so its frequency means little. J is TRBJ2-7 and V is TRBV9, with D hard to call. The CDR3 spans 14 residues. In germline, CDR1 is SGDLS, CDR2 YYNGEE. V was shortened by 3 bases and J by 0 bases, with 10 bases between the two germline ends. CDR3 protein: CASSGGPSSYEQYF. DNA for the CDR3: TGTGCCAGCAGCGGGGGTCCGAGCTCCTACGAGCAGTACTTC.

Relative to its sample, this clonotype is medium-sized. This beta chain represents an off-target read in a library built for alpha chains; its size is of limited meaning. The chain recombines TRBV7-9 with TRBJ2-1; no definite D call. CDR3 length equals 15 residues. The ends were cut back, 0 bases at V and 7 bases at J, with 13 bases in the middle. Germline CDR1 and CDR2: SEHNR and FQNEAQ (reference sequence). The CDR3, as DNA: TGTGCCAGCAGCTTAGCGCGGTTAGGGATGAATGAGCAGTTCTTC. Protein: CASSLARLGMNEQFF.

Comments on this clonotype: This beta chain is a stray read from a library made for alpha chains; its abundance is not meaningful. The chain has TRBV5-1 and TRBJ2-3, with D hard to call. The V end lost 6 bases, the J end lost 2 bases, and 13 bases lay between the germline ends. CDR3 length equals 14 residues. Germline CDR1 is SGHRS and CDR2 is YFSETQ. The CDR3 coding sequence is TGCGCCAGCACCCCTGCCGCTTACACAGATACGCAGTATTTT. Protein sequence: CASTPAAYTDTQYF.

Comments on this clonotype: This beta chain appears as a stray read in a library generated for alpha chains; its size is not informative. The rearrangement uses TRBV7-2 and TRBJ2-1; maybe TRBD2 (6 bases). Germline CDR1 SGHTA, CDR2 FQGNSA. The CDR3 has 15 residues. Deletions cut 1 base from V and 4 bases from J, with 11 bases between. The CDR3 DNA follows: TGTGCCAGCAGCTTAGGGGGGGAAATATACAATGAGCAGTTCTTC. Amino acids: CASSLGGEIYNEQFF.

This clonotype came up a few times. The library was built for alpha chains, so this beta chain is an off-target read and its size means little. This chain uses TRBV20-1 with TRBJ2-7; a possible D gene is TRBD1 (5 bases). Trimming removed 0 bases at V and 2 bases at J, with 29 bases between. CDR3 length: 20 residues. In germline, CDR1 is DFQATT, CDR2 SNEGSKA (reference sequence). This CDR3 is CSARDLPQRHWGEIPYEQYF. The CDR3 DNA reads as TGCAGTGCTAGAGATCTCCCTCAACGACACTGGGGCGAGATACCCTACGAGCAGTACTTC.

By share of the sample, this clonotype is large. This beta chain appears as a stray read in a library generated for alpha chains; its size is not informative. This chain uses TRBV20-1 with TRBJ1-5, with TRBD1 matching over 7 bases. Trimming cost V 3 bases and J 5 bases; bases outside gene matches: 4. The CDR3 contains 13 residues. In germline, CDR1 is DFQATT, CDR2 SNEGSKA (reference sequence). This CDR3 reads CSASRQGDQPQHF. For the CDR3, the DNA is TGCAGTGCTAGTCGACAGGGCGATCAGCCCCAGCATTTT.

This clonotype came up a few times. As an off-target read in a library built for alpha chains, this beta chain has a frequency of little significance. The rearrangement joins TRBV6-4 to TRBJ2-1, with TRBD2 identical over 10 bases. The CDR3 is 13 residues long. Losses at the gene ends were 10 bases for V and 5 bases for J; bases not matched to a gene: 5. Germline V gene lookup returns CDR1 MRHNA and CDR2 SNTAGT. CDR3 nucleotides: TGTGCCAAGAGCGGGAGGGTCAACAATGAGCAGTTCTTC. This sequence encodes CAKSGRVNNEQFF.

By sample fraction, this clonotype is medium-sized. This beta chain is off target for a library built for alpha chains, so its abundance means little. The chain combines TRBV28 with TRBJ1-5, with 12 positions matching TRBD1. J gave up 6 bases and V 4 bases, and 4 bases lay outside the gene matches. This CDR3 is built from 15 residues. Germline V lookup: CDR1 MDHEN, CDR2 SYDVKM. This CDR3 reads CASSWDRGRSQPQHF. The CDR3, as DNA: TGTGCCAGCAGTTGGGACAGGGGGCGCAGTCAGCCCCAGCATTTT.

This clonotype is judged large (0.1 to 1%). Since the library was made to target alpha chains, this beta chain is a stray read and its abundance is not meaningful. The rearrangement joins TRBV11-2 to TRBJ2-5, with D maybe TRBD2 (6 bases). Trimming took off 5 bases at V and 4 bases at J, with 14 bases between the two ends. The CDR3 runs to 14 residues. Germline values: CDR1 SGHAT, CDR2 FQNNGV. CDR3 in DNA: TGTGCCAGCAGCACTGCCGGGAGAGTAGAGACCCAGTACTTC. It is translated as CASSTAGRVETQYF.

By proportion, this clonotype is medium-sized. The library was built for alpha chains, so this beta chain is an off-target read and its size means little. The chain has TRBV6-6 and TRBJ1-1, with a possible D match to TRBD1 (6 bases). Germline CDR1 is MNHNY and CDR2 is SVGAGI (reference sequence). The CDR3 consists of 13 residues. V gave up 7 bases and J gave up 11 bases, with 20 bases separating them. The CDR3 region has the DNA TGTGCCAGCAAGAAACAGGGAGGGGAGCCGGCTTTCTTT. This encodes CASKKQGGEPAFF.